Listed here are 16 T cell receptor beta chains from one sample, sequenced in a study of OX40 agonist ivuxolimab in advanced cancers. Profiling relied on immunoSEQ multiplex PCR, and the TCRdb table lists in-frame clones only, not all of them. The sample has some 48,000 clones; around nine tenths are singletons. The input for sequencing was CD4+ or CD8+ T cells sorted from blood, taken in a trial of the OX40 agonist ivuxolimab. These receptors were taken from an adult with an advanced solid tumor such as melanoma, head and neck, liver or kidney cancer.

The J gene is TRBJ1-5, the V gene TRBV6-1, with D unclear. V was clipped by 5 bases and J by 2 bases, with 7 bases between them. The CDR3 is made up of 13 amino acids. The V gene's germline CDR1 is MNHNS and CDR2 SASEGT. The CDR3 loop reads CASSSHRNQPQHF. The CDR3 DNA is TGTGCCAGCAGTTCTCACCGCAATCAGCCCCAGCATTTT.

The chain uses TRBV5-1 and TRBJ2-2, with 7 bases that match TRBD1. V lost 1 base, J lost 5 bases, and 5 bases stayed unmatched. The CDR3 is 15 residues long. Germline CDR1 is SGHRS and CDR2 is YFSETQ. The CDR3 here is CASSLNAGGTGELFF. The CDR3 DNA reads as TGCGCCAGCAGCTTGAACGCAGGGGGAACCGGGGAGCTGTTTTTT.

This chain connects TRBV6-1 to TRBJ2-5, with TRBD1 as a possible D gene (5 bases). The V end was cut by 5 bases, the J end by 5 bases, with 12 bases between. CDR3 length equals 13 residues. Germline V CDR1 and CDR2: MNHNS, SASEGT. The CDR3 sequence is CASSRGSFETQYF. CDR3 bases: TGTGCCAGCAGTAGGGGAAGCTTTGAGACCCAGTACTTC.

V gene TRBV6-6 combines with J gene TRBJ2-7; D call uncertain. CDR1 MNHNY and CDR2 SVGAGI come from the germline V gene (reference sequence). The CDR3 contains 13 residues. V gave up 6 bases and J gave up 12 bases, with 21 bases separating them. CDR3 protein: CASRPENLGSPYF. CDR3 coding DNA: TGTGCCAGCAGGCCCGAAAATCTAGGGTCCCCGTACTTC.

The chain couples TRBV7-2 to TRBJ2-5; TRBD2 agrees at 10 bases. This CDR3 is 16 amino acids long. After removal of 5 bases from V and 5 bases from J, the junction contained 11 bases not matched to a gene. Looked up from germline, CDR1 is SGHTA and CDR2 is FQGNSA. In nucleotides, the CDR3 is TGTGCCAGCAGCCGCCGGGAGCGGGGGGGCGCGGAGACCCAGTACTTC. Protein product: CASSRRERGGAETQYF.

Worth noting for this clone: One end of the junction is discordant with germline, which a read error may explain. The chain is built from TRBV19 and TRBJ2-3, with 8 bases fitting TRBD2. This CDR3 has 13 residues. The germline V gene encodes CDR1 LNHDA and CDR2 SQIVND (reference sequence). In DNA, the CDR3 is TGTGCCAGTAGGATAGCGGGGTCGGATACGCAGTATTTT. Translated, it gives CASRIAGSDTQYF. Supplemented by reference TRBV19 and TRBJ2-3, the full variable domain reads DGGITQSPKYLFRKEGQNVTLSCEQNLNHDAMYWYRQDPGQGLRLIYYSQIVNDFQKGDIAEGYSVSREKKESFPLTVTSAQKNPTAFYLCASRIAGSDTQYFGPGTRLTVL.

The V and J genes are TRBV7-9 and TRBJ2-2, with D uncertain. The V gene lost 1 base and the J gene lost 9 bases, with 12 bases spanning the gap. From germline, CDR1 is SEHNR and CDR2 FQNEAQ (reference sequence). This CDR3 has 14 amino acids. The chain's CDR3 is CASSLDSLSRELFF. The CDR3 DNA follows: TGTGCCAGCAGCTTAGATTCCCTGAGCCGGGAGCTGTTTTTT.

This rearrangement joins TRBV7-9 to TRBJ1-2, with unresolved D. This CDR3 comprises 15 residues. V was pared by 1 base and J by 1 base, with 10 bases between. CDR1 is SEHNR, CDR2 FQNEAQ, per germline (reference sequence). CDR3 amino acids: CASSLGSISNYGYTF. CDR3 sequence (DNA): TGTGCCAGCAGCTTAGGAAGCATTAGTAACTATGGCTACACCTTC.

The J gene is TRBJ2-5, the V gene TRBV6-5; possibly TRBD2 for D (7 bases). This CDR3 region has 14 residues. Trimming removed 4 bases from V and 3 bases from J, with 12 bases in between. The germline V gene encodes CDR1 MNHEY and CDR2 SVGAGI. For the CDR3, the DNA is TGTGCCAGCAGTTCACGGGGGGCAAAAGAGACCCAGTACTTC. As protein: CASSSRGAKETQYF.

This clone was detected a few times. This chain links TRBV5-4 with TRBJ1-1; D is perhaps TRBD1 (5 bases). Germline CDR1 reads SGHNT; CDR2 reads YYREEE (reference sequence). The V gene lost 0 bases and the J gene lost 1 base, with 13 bases spanning the gap. The CDR3 is 16 amino acids. The CDR3 DNA follows: TGTGCCAGCAGCTTGGGCGTAGGGGCCCAGAACACTGAAGCTTTCTTT. Residues: CASSLGVGAQNTEAFF. The entire variable domain, with the rest obtained from reference TRBV5-4 and TRBJ1-1, is as follows: ETGVTQSPTHLIKTRGQQVTLRCSSQSGHNTVSWYQQALGQGPQFIFQYYREEENGRGNFPPRFSGLQFPNYSSELNVNALELDDSALYLCASSLGVGAQNTEAFFGQGTRLTVV.

The gene calls are TRBV7-6 and TRBJ2-5; 7 bases map to TRBD2. The CDR3 covers 14 residues. V shed 3 bases, J shed 4 bases, and the junction held 5 bases outside the gene matches. CDR1 SGHVS and CDR2 FNYEAQ come from the germline V gene. The CDR3 sequence is CASSLRGRGETQYF. The CDR3 nucleotides are TGTGCCAGCAGCTTGCGGGGGAGGGGAGAGACCCAGTACTTC.

The chain joins TRBV5-1 to TRBJ1-5; TRBD1 aligns across 7 bases. V was pared by 4 bases and J by 2 bases, with 3 bases of the junction left unmatched. The CDR3 totals 14 residues. Looked up from germline, CDR1 is SGHRS and CDR2 is YFSETQ. As DNA, the CDR3 is TGCGCCAGCAGCCCGGGGACAGGCAATCAGCCCCAGCATTTT. This gives the protein CASSPGTGNQPQHF.

The chain employs TRBV11-3 and TRBJ2-1; 9 nucleotides match TRBD2. Germline CDR1 SGHNT, CDR2 YENEEA. The trim removed 3 bases at V and 5 bases at J, leaving 5 bases unmatched. CDR3 size: 15 residues. The CDR3 sequence is CASSLRGLANNEQFF. Here the CDR3 DNA reads TGTGCCAGCAGCTTGAGGGGACTAGCAAACAATGAGCAGTTCTTC.

The genes are TRBV5-4 and TRBJ1-5; D is ambiguous. Germline V gene data show CDR1 as SGHNT and CDR2 as YYREEE (reference sequence). The V end was cut by 4 bases, the J end by 4 bases, with 9 bases between. The CDR3 totals 13 residues. CDR3 nucleotide sequence: TGTGCCAGCAGCCCAAGCCCAAATCAGCCCCAGCATTTT. Translation gives CASSPSPNQPQHF.

The chain has TRBV5-6 and TRBJ2-3; 7 bases agree with TRBD1. CDR1 is SGHDT and CDR2 is YYEEEE in the germline V gene. After removal of 4 bases from V and 5 bases from J, the junction contained 7 bases not matched to a gene. The CDR3 contains 14 residues. CDR3: CASSLGQMGDTQYF. The CDR3 nucleotides are TGTGCCAGCAGCCTGGGACAGATGGGAGATACGCAGTATTTT.

The chain links TRBV7-9 to TRBJ1-3; D perhaps matches TRBD1 (6 bases). This CDR3 has 16 amino acids. CDR1 is SEHNR and CDR2 is FQNEAQ in the germline V gene (reference sequence). Trimming left V 6 bases short and J 0 bases short, with 15 bases between. The CDR3 DNA sequence: TGTGCCAGCAGGCCCGGGACACTTGTCTCTGGAAACACCATATATTTT. It is translated as CASRPGTLVSGNTIYF.